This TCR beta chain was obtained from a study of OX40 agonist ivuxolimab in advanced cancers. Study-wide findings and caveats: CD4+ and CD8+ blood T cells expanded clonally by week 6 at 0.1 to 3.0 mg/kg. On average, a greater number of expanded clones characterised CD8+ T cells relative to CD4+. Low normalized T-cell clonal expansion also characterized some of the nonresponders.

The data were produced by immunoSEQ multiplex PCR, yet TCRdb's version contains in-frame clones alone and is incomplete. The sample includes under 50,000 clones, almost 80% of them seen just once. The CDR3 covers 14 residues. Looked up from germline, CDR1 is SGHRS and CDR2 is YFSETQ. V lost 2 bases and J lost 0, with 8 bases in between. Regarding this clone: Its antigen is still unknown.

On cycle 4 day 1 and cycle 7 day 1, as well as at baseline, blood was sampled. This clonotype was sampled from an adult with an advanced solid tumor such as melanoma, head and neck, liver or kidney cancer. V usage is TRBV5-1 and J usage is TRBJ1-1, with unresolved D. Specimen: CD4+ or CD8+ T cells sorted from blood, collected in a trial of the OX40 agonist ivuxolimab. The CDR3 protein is CASSLTRMNTEAFF. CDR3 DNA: TGCGCCAGCAGCTTAACAAGAATGAACACTGAAGCTTTCTTT. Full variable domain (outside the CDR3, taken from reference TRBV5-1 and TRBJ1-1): KAGVTQTPRYLIKTRGQQVTLSCSPISGHRSVSWYQQTPGQGLQFLFEYFSETQRNKGNFPGRFSGRQFSNSRSEMNVSTLELGDSALYLCASSLTRMNTEAFFGQGTRLTVV.